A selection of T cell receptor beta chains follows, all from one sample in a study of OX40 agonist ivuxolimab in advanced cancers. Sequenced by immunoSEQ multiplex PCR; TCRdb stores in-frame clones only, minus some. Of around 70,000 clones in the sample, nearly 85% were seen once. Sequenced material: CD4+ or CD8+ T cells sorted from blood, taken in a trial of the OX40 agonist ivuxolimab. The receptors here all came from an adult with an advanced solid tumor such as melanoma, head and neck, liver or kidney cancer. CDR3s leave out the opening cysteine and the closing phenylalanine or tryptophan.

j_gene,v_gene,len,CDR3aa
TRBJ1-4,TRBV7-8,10,ASSLVVEKLF
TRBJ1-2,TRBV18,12,ASSPGQGDYGYT
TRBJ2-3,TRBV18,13,ASSRSGDLTDTQY
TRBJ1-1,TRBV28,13,ASSLPRQGGTEAF
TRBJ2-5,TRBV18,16,ASSHRGRNGDFQETQY
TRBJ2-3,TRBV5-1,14,ASSQRQGATSDTQY
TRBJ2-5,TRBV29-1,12,SVDLRGRGETQY
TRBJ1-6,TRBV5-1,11,ASSLAGFSPLH
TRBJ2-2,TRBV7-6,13,ASSLAGGQVGELF
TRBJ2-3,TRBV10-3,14,AISPGTSGDTDTQY
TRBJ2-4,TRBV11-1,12,ASLGRGASNIQY
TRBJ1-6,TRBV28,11,ASSRGPISPLH
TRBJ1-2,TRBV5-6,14,ASSWSPGTGNYGYT
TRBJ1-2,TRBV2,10,ARGGPGYGYT
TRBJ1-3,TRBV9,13,ASSVGGPPGNTIY
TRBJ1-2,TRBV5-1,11,ASSLAGNYGYT
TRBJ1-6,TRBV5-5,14,ASSPDVREYNSPLH
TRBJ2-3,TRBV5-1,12,ASSPTTESDTQY
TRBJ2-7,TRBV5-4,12,ASSLDMGSPQQY
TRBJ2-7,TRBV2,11,ASSADRSYEQY
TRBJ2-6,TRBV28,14,ASSLTGALGANVLT
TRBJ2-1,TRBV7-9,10,ASSLVGSEQF
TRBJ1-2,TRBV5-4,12,ASSFRNGNYGYT
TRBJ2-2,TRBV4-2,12,ASSQDQHTGELF
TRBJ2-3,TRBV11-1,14,ASSPAGAGGTDTQY
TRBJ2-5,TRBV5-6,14,ASSDDPGQFQETQY
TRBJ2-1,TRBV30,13,AWSVLPGGPDEQF
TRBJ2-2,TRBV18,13,ASSPAQGDTGELF
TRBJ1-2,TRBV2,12,ASAGEQGFLGYT
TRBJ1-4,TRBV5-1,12,ASSQGEVNEKLF
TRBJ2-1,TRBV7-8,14,ASSTVLAGGYNEQF
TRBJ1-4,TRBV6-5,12,ASSYSKGNEKLF
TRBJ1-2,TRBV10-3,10,AISTALYGYT
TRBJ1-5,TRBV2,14,ASSERSGGSNQPQH
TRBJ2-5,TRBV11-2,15,ASSPGVGQRFQETQY
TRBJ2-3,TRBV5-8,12,ASRETGRVDTQY
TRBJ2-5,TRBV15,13,ATSRDQGNKETQY
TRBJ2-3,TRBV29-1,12,SVGRFERTDTQY
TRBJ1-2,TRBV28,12,ASTSRRGLSVYT
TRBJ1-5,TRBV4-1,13,ASSQEMQRYQPQH
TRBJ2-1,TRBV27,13,ASRRASSSYNEQF
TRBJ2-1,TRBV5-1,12,ASSLGKMGNEQF